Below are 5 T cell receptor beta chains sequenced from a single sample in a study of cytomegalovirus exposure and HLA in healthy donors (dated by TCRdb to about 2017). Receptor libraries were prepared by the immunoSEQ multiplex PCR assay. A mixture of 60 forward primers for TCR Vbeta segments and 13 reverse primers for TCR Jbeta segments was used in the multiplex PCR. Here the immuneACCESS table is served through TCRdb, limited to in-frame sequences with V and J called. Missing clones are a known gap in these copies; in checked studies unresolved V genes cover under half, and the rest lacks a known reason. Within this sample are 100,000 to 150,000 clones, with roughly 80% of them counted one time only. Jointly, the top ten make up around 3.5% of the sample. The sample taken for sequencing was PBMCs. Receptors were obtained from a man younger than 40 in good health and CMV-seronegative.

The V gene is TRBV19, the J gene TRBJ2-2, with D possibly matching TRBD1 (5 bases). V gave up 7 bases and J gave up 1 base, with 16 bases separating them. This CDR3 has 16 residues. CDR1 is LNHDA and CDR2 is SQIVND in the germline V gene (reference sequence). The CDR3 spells CASTPQGQKNTGELFF. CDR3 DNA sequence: TGTGCCAGTACCCCCCAGGGTCAAAAGAACACCGGGGAGCTGTTTTTT.

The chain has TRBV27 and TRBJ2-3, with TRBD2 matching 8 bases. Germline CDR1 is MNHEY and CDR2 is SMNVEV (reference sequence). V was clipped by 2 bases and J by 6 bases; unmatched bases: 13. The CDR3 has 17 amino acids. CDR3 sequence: CASSLRGLGSGEDTQYF. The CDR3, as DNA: TGTGCCAGCAGTTTACGGGGCCTTGGTAGCGGGGAGGATACGCAGTATTTT.

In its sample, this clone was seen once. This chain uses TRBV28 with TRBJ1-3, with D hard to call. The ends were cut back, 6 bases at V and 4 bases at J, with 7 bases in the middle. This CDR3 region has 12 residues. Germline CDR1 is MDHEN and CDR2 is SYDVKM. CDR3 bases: TGTGCCAGCAGACTGCCGGGAAACACCATATATTTT. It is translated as CASRLPGNTIYF.

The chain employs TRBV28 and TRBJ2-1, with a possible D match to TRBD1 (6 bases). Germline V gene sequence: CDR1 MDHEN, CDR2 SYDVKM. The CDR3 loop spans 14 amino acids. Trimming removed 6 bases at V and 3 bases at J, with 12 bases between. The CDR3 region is CASSWDTDYNEQFF. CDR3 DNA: TGTGCCAGCAGCTGGGACACCGACTACAATGAGCAGTTCTTC.

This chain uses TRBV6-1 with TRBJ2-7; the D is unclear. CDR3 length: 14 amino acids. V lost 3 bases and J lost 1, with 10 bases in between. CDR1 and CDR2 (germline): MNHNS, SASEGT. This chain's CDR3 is CASSEGGPSYEQYF. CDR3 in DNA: TGTGCCAGCAGTGAGGGTGGGCCTTCCTACGAGCAGTACTTC.